This TCR beta chain was observed in a study of blood T cell repertoires in COVID-19. Study context: Sites in the United States, Italy and Spain provided acute and convalescent COVID-19 samples.

Produced via immunoSEQ multiplex PCR; TCRdb's table is partial and in-frame only. The sample lists around 150,000 clones; around 84% were seen once. Germline CDR1 reads LGHNA; CDR2 reads YNFKEQ. The CDR3 is 15 residues long. The junction had 9 bases not matched to a gene; V was cut back by 0 bases and J by 8 bases. This chain connects TRBV4-2 to TRBJ1-2, with TRBD1 matching over 7 bases. The TCR originated in a woman between 50 and 59 years old with acute or convalescent COVID-19. Sequenced sample: peripheral blood. The CDR3 bases are TGTGCCAGCAGCCAAGACCCGGACAGGTCCGCAGGCTACACCTTC. The encoded protein is CASSQDPDRSAGYTF.